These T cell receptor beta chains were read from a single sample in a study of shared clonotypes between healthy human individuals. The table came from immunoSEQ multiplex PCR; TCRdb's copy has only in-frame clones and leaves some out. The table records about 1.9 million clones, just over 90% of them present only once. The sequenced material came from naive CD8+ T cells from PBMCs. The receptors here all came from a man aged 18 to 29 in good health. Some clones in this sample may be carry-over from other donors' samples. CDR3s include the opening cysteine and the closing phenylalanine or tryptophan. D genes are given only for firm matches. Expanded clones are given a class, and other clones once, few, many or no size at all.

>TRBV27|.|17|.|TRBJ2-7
TGTGCCAGCAGTTTATCGATGACGGTGGGCAGAACCTACGAGCAGTACTTC
CASSLSMTVGRTYEQYF
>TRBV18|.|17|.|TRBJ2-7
TGTGCCAGCTCACCCCCCACGCACGGGGCACCAACCTACGAGCAGTACTTC
CASSPPTHGAPTYEQYF
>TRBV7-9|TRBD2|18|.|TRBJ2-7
TGTGCCAGCAGCTTACCAGATCGACTAGCGGGACTCTCCTACGAGCAGTACTTC
CASSLPDRLAGLSYEQYF
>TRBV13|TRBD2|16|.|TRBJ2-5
TGTGCCAGCAGGCTTAGGGGACTAGCGGGAGAAGAGACCCAGTACTTC
CASRLRGLAGEETQYF
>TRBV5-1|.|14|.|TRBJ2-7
TGCGCCAGCAGCCCCCTTGGCCGGGCTCGCGAGCAGTACTTC
CASSPLGRAREQYF
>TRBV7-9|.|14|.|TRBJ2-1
TGTGCCAGCAGCTTAGGCGGGTCCTACAATGAGCAGTTCTTC
CASSLGGSYNEQFF
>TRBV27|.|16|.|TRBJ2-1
TGTGCCAGCGCCTCATGGACCTCAGTCTCCTACAATGAGCAGTTCTTC
CASASWTSVSYNEQFF
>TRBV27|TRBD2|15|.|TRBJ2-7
TGTGCCAGCAGTTCGCGTACTAGCGGTACCTACGAGCAGTACTTC
CASSSRTSGTYEQYF
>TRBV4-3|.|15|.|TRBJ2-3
TGCGCCAGCAGCCCTCGGGACCGAAACACAGATACGCAGTATTTT
CASSPRDRNTDTQYF
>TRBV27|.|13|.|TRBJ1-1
TGTGCCAGCAGTCCCGCCTCGGGGACTGAAGCTTTCTTT
CASSPASGTEAFF
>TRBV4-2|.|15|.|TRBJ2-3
TGTGCCAGCAGCCAATCTCGTGACGCTAGGGATACGCAGTATTTT
CASSQSRDARDTQYF
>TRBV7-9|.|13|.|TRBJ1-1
TGTGCCAGCAGCCGGGAGGGGTACACTGAAGCTTTCTTT
CASSREGYTEAFF
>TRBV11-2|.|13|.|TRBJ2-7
TGTGCCAGCAGCTTATTGCGTTTCGACGAGCAGTACTTC
CASSLLRFDEQYF
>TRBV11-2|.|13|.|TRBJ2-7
TGTGCCAGCAGCTTCGGACCTTCTCCCGAGCAGTACTTC
CASSFGPSPEQYF
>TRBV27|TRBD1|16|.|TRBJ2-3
TGTGCCAGCAGTTTAATGGACAGGGGGCCGGTAGATACGCAGTATTTT
CASSLMDRGPVDTQYF
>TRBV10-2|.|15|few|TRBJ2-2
TGCGCCAGCAGTGAGGAGAGGGCCGGGTCCGGGGAGCTGTTTTTT
CASSEERAGSGELFF
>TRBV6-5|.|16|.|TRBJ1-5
TGTGCCAGCAGTTACTCGACACCCCAGGGTAATCAGCCCCAGCATTTT
CASSYSTPQGNQPQHF
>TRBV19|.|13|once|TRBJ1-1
TGTGCCAGTAACGGCCCCCCGGACACTGAAGCTTTCTTT
CASNGPPDTEAFF
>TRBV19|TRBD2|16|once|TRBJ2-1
TGTGCCAGTAGTACCAACGTAGCGGGAGAATACAATGAGCAGTTCTTC
CASSTNVAGEYNEQFF
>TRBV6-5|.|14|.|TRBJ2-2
TGTGCCAGCAGTTACTCCGAAGGAGACGGGGAGCTGTTTTTT
CASSYSEGDGELFF